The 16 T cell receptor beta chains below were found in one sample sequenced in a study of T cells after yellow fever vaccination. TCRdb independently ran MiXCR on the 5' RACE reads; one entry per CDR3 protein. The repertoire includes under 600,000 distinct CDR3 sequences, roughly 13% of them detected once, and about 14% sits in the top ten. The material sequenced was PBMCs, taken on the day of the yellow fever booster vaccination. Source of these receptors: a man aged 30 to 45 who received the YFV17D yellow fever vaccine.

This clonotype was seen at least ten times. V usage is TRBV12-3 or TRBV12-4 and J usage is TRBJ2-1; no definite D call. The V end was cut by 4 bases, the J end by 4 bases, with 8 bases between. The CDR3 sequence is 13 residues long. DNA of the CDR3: TGTGCCAGCAGTTCGACGGATTACAATGAGCAGTTCTTC. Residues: CASSSTDYNEQFF.

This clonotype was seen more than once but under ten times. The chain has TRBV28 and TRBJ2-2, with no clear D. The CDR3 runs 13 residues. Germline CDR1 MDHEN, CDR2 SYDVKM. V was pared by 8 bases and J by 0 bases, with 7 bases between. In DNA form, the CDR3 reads TGTGCCAGCTGGCTTCCGAACACCGGGGAGCTGTTTTTT. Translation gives CASWLPNTGELFF.

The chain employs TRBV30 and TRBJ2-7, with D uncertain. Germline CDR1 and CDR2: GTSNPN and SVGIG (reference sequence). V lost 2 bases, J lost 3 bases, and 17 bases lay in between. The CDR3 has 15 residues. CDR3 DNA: TGTGCCTGGAGTAAAATAGGTATACACCGCTACGAGCAGTACTTC. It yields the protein CAWSKIGIHRYEQYF.

As DNA, the CDR3 is TGCAGTGCTAGGACTCCCCAGGAGGATGAGCAGTTCTTC. It encodes CSARTPQEDEQFF. This chain connects TRBV20-1 to TRBJ2-1, with D perhaps matching TRBD2 (5 bases). With 3 bases removed from V and 8 bases from J, the gap between germline ends came to 14 bases. This CDR3 is 13 amino acids long. From germline, CDR1 is DFQATT and CDR2 SNEGSKA (reference sequence).

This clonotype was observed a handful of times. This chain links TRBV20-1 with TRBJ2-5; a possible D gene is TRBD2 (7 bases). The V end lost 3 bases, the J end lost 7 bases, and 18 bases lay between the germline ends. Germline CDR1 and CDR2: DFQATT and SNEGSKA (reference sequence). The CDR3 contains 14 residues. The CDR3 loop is CSASSRGAGATQYF. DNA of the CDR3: TGCAGTGCTAGTTCCCGGGGGGCGGGGGCGACCCAGTACTTC.

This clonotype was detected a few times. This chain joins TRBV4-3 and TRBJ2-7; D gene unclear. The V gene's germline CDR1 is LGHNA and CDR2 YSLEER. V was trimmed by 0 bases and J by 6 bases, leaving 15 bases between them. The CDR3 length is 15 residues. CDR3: CASSQDPTPPGEQYF. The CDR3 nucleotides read TGCGCCAGCAGCCAAGATCCGACCCCCCCGGGCGAGCAGTACTTC.

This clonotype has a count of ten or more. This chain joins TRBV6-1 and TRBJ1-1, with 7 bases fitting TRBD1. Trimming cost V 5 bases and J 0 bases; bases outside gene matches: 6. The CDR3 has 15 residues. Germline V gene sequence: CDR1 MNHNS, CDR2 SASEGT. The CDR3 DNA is TGTGCCAGCAGTAAACAGGGGAACCTGAACACTGAAGCTTTCTTT. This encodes CASSKQGNLNTEAFF.

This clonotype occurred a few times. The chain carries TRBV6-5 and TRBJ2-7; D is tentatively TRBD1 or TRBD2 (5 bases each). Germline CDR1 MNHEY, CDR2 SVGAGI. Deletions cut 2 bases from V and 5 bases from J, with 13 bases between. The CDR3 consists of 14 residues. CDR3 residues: CASSYRIGTHEQYF. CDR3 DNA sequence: TGTGCCAGCAGTTACCGGATAGGGACCCACGAGCAGTACTTC.

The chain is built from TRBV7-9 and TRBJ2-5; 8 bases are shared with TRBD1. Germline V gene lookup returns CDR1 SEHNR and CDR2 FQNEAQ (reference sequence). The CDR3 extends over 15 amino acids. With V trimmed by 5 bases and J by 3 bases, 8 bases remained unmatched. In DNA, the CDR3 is TGTGCCAGCAGCGTAAACCGGGACAGGAAAGAGACCCAGTACTTC. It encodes CASSVNRDRKETQYF.

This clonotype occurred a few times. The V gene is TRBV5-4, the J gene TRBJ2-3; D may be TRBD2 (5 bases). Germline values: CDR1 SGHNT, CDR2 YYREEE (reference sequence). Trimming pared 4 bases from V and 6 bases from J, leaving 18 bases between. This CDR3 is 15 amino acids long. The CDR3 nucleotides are TGTGCCAGCAGCGGACGCGGGCCGCTAGGGGATACGCAGTATTTT. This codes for CASSGRGPLGDTQYF.

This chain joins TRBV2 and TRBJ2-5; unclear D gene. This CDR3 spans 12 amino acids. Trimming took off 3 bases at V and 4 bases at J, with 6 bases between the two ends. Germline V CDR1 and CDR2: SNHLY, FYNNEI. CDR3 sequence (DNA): TGTGCCAGCAGTGACGTGGTAGAGACCCAGTACTTC. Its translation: CASSDVVETQYF.

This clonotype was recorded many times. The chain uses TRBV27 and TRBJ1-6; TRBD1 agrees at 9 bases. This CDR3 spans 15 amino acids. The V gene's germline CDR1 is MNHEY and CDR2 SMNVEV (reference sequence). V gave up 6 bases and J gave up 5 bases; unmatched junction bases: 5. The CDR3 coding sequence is TGTGCCAGCAGGACACAGGGGGCGGATAATTCACCCCTCCACTTT. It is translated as CASRTQGADNSPLHF.

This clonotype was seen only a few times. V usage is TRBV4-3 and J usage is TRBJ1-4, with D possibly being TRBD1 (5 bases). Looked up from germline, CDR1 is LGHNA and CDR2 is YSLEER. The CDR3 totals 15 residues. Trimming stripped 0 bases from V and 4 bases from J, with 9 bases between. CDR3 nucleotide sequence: TGCGCCAGCAGCCAAGAGGGACGGATTAATGAAAAACTGTTTTTT. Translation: CASSQEGRINEKLFF.

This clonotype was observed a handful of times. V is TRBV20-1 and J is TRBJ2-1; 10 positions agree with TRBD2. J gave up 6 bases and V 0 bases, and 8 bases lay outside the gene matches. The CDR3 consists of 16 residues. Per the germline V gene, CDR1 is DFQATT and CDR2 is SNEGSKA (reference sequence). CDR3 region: CSARDPLAGDRNEQFF. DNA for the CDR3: TGCAGTGCTAGAGATCCCCTAGCGGGAGATCGCAATGAGCAGTTCTTC.

CDR3 coding DNA: TGTGCCAGCAGCGAGACCGGGACAGGGCGGGATACGCAGTATTTT. This gives the protein CASSETGTGRDTQYF. This chain links TRBV9 with TRBJ2-3, with 9 bases that match TRBD1. Trimming took 3 bases from V and 6 from J; bases not matched to a gene: 8. The CDR3 sequence is 15 residues long. CDR1 is SGDLS and CDR2 is YYNGEE in the germline V gene.

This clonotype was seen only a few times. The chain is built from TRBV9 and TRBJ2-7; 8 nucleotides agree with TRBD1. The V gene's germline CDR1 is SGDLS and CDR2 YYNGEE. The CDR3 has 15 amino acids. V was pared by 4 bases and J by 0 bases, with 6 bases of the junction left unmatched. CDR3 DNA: TGTGCCAGCAGCCCTCAGGGGGCGGACTCCTACGAGCAGTACTTC. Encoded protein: CASSPQGADSYEQYF.